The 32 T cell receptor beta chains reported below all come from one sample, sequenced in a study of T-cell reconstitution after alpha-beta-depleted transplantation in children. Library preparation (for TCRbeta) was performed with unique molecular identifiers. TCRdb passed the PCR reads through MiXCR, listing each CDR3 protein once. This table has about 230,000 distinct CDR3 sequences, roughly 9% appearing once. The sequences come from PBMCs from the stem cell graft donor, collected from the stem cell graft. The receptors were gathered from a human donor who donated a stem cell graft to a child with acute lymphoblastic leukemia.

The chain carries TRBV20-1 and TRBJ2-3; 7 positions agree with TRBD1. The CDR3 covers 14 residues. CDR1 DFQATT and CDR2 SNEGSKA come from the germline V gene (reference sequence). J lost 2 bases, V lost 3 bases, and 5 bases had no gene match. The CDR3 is CSASEGQNTDTQYF. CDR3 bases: TGCAGTGCTAGTGAGGGACAGAACACAGATACGCAGTATTTT.

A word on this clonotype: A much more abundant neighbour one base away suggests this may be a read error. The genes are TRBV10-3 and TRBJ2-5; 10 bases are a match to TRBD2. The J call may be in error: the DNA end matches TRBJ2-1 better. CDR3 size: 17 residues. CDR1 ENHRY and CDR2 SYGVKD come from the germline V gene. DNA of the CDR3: TGTGCCATCAGTGGGCCTAGCGGGGGCCGTTCCCTTGAGACCCAGTTCTTC. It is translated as CAISGPSGGRSLETQFF.

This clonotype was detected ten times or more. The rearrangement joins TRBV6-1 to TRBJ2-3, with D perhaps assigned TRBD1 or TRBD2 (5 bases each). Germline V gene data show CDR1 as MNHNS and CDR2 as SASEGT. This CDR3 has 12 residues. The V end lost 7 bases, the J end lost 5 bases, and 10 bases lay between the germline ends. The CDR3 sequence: CASMRDGDTQYF. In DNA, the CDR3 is TGTGCCAGCATGAGGGACGGAGATACGCAGTATTTT.

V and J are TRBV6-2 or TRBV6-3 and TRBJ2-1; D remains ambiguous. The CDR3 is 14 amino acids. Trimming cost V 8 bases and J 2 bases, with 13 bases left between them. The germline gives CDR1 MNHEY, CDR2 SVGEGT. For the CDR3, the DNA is TGTGCCAGCCACGAAAACAGACCCTACAATGAGCAGTTCTTC. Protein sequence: CASHENRPYNEQFF.

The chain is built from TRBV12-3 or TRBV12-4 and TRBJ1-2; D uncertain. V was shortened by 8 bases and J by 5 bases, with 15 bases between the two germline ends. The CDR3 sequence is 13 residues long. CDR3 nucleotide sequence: TGTGCCAGCGGAAACGAGAGGGCTTATGGCTACACCTTC. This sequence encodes CASGNERAYGYTF.

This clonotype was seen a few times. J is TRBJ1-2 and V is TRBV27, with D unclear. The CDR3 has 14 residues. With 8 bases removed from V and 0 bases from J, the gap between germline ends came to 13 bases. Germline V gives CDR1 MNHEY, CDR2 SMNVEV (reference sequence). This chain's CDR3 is CASRNILTNYGYTF. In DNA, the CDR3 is TGTGCCAGCCGAAATATACTTACTAACTATGGCTACACCTTC.

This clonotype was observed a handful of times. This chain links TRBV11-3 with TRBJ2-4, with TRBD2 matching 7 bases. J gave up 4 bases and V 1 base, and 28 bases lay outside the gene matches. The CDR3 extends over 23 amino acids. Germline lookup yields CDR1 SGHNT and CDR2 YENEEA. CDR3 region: CASSLGMGGGPTLRRGTKNIQYF. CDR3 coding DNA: TGTGCCAGCAGCTTAGGGATGGGCGGGGGTCCGACCCTTCGGCGAGGGACTAAAAACATTCAGTACTTC.

CDR3 DNA: TGTGCCAGCATGCTGGACTATGGGACGGATACGCAGTATTTT. It specifies CASMLDYGTDTQYF. This chain links TRBV12-3 or TRBV12-4 with TRBJ2-3; a possible D gene is TRBD2 (6 bases). V lost 7 bases, J lost 6 bases, and 17 bases lay in between. CDR3 length: 14 amino acids.

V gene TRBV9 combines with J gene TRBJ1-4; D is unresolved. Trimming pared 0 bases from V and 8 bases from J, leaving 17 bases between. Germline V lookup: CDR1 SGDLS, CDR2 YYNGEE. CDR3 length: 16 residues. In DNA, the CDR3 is TGTGCCAGCAGCGTAGAGGGTCTCGGGAGTTCAGAAAAACTGTTTTTT. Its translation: CASSVEGLGSSEKLFF.

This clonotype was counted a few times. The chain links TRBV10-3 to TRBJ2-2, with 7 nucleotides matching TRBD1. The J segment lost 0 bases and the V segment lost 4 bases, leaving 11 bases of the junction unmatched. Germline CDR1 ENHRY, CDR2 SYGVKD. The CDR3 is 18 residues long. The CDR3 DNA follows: TGTGCCATCAGTGCCAGAGGGGGACAGTCAGCGAACACCGGGGAGCTGTTTTTT. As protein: CAISARGGQSANTGELFF.

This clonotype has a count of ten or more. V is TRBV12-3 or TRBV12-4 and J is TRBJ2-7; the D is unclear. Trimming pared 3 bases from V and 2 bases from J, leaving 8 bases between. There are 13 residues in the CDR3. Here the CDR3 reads CASSFSTPYEQYF. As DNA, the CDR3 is TGTGCCAGCAGTTTCTCTACACCCTACGAGCAGTACTTC.

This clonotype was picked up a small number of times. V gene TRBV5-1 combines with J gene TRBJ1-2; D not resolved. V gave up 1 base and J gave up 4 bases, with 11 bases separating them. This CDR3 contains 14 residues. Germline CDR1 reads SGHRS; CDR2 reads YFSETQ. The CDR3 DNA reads TGCGCCAGCAGCTTGATGGCCCCAACCTATGGCTACACCTTC. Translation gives CASSLMAPTYGYTF.

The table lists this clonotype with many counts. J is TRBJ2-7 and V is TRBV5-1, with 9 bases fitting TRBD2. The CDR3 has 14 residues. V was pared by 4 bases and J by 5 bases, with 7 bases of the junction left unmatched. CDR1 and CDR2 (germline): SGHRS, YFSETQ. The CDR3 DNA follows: TGCGCCAGCAGCAGCGGGACTAGCCTCCACGAGCAGTACTTC. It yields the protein CASSSGTSLHEQYF.

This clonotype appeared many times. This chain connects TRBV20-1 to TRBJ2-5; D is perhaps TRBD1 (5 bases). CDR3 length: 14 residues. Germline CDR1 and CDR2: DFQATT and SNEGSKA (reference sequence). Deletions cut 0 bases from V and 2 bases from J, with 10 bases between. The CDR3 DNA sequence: TGCAGTGCTAGAGATCGGAGACAGCAAGAGACCCAGTACTTC. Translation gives CSARDRRQQETQYF.

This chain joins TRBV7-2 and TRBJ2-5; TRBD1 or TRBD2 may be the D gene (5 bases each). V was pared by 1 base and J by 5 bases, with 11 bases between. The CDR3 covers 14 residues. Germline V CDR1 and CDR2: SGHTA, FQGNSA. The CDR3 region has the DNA TGTGCCAGCAGCTTAGGAGCAGGGAGTGAGACCCAGTACTTC. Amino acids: CASSLGAGSETQYF.

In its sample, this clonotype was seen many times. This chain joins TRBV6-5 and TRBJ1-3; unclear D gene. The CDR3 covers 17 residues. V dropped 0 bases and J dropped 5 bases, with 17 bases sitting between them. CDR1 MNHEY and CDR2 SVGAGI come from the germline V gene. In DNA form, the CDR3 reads TGTGCCAGCAGTTACTCTTCCGGCTTTACAACGAGAAACACCATATATTTT. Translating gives CASSYSSGFTTRNTIYF.

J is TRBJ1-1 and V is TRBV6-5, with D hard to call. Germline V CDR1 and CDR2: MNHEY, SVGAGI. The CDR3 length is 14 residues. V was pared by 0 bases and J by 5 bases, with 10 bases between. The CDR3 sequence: CASSYSTGRTEAFF. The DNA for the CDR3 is TGTGCCAGCAGTTACTCGACGGGGAGAACTGAAGCTTTCTTT.

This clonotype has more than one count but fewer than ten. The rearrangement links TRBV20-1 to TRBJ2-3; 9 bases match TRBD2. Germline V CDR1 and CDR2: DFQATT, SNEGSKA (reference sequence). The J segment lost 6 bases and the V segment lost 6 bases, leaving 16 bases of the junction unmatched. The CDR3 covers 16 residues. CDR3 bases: TGCAGTGCCCAAATCCCTGGCGGGGGGGCCGGGGATACGCAGTATTTT. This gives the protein CSAQIPGGGAGDTQYF.

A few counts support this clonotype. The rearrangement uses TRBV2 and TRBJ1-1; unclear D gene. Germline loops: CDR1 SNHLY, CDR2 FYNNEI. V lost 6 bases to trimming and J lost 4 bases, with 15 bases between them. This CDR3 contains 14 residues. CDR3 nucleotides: TGTGCCAGCAGGGGCATTAAATCGGTCACTGAAGCTTTCTTT. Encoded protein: CASRGIKSVTEAFF.

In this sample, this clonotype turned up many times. The CDR3 loop reads CASSSLRGRRTEAFF. The CDR3 DNA sequence: TGTGCCAGCAGTTCGCTCAGGGGGCGGAGAACTGAAGCTTTCTTT. The gene calls are TRBV11-2 and TRBJ1-1; 8 bases match TRBD1. The CDR3 has 15 amino acids. Germline V gene lookup returns CDR1 SGHAT and CDR2 FQNNGV. V trimming: 6 bases; J trimming: 5 bases; junction bases outside the gene matches: 11.

The CDR3 bases are TGCAGCGTTGGTTTCGGGACAGGCAATCAGCCCCAGCATTTT. Encoded protein: CSVGFGTGNQPQHF. V usage is TRBV29-1 and J usage is TRBJ1-5, with 7 bases that match TRBD1. There are 14 residues in the CDR3. Germline V CDR1 and CDR2: SQVTM, ANQGSEA. V dropped 4 bases and J dropped 2; count of bases not matched to a gene: 5.

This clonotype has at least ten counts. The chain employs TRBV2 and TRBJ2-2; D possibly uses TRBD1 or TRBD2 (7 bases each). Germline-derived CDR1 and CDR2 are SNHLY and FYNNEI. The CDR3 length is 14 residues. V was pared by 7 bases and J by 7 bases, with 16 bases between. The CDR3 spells CASIATRGGGELFF. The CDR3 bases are TGTGCCAGCATCGCAACCAGGGGGGGCGGGGAGCTGTTTTTT.

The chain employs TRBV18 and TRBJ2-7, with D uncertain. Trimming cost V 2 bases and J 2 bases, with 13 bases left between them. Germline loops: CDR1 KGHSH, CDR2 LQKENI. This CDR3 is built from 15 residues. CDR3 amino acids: CASSPDRTAAYEQYF. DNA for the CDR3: TGTGCCAGCTCACCAGATCGGACCGCCGCCTACGAGCAGTACTTC.

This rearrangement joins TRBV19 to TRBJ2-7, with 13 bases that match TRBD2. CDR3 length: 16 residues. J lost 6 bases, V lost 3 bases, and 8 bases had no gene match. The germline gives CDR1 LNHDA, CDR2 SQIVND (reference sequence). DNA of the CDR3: TGTGCCAGTAGTATGAAGGGACTAGCGGGGAAAGGCGAGCAGTACTTC. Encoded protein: CASSMKGLAGKGEQYF.

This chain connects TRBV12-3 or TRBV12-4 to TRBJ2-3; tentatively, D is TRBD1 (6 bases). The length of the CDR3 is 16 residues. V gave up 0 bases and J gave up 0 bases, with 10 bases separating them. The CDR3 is CASSLAGDTSTDTQYF. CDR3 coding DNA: TGTGCCAGCAGTTTAGCCGGGGACACCAGCACAGATACGCAGTATTTT.

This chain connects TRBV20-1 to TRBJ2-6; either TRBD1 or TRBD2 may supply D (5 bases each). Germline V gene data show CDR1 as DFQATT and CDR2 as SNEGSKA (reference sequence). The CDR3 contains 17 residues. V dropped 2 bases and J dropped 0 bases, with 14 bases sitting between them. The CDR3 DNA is TGCAGTGCTAGAAGGGGACCCGTTTCCTCTGGGGCCAACGTCCTGACTTTC. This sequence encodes CSARRGPVSSGANVLTF.

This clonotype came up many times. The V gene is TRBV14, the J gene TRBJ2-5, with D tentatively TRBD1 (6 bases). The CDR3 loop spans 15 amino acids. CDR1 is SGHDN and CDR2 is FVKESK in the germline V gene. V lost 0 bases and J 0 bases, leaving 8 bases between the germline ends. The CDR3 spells CASSQDRGYQETQYF. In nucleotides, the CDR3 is TGTGCCAGCAGCCAAGATAGGGGGTACCAAGAGACCCAGTACTTC.

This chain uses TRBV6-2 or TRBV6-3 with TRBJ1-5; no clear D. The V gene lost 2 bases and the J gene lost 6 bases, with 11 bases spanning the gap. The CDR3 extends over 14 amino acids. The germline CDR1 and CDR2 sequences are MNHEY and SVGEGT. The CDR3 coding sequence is TGTGCCAGCAGTTACATAGGGATAGGTCAGCCCCAGCATTTT. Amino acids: CASSYIGIGQPQHF.

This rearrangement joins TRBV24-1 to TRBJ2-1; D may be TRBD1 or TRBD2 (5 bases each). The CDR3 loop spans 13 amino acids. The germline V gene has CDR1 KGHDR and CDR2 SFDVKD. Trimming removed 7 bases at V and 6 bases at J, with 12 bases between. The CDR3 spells CATREDGGNEQFF. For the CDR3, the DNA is TGTGCCACCAGGGAGGATGGGGGCAATGAGCAGTTCTTC.

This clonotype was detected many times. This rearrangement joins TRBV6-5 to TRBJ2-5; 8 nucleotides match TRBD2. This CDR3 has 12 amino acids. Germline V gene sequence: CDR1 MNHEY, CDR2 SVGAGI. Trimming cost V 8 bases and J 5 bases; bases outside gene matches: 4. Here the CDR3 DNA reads TGTGCCAGCTCGGGGGGGAGGGAGACCCAGTACTTC. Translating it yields CASSGGRETQYF.

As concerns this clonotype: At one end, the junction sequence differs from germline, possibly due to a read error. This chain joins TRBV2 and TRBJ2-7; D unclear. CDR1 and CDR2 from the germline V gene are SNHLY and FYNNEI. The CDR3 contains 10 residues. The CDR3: CASSEERRHF. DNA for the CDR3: TGTGCCAGCAGTGAAGAAAGACGGCACTTC.

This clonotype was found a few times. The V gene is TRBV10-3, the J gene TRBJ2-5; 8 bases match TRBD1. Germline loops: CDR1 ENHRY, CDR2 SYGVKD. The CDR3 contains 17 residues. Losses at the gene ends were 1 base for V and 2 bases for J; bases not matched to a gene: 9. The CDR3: CAISEYRTGYGQETQYF. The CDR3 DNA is TGTGCCATCAGTGAGTACCGGACAGGGTACGGTCAAGAGACCCAGTACTTC.